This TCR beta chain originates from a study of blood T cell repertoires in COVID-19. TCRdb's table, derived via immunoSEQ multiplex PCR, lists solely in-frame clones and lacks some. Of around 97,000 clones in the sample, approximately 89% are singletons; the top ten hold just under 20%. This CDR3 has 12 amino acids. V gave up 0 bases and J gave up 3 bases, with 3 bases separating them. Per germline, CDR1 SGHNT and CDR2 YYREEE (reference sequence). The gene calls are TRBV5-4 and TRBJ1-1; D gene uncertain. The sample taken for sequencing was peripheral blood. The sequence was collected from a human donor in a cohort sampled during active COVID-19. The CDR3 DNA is TGTGCCAGCAGCTTGGGAGACACTGAAGCTTTCTTT. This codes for CASSLGDTEAFF. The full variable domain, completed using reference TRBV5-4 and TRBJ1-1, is ETGVTQSPTHLIKTRGQQVTLRCSSQSGHNTVSWYQQALGQGPQFIFQYYREEENGRGNFPPRFSGLQFPNYSSELNVNALELDDSALYLCASSLGDTEAFFGQGTRLTVV.